This T cell receptor beta chain derives from a study of cytomegalovirus exposure and HLA in healthy donors. Whole-study results and caveats: Other equally common chains were less clonally expanded than HLA-associated TCR beta chains, a later analysis showed. Productive rates of about 87% or about 30% were seen for most TCR beta V segments in an earlier analysis. The study listed about 150 cytomegalovirus-associated TCR beta chains.

The ends lost 7 bases at V and 0 bases at J; junction bases unmatched: 4. This CDR3 is 16 amino acids long. Looked up from germline, CDR1 is SEHNR and CDR2 is FQNEAQ (reference sequence). Notes on this clone: What it binds is unknown.

Both 60 Vbeta primers and 13 Jbeta primers went into the PCR. How the authors handled the data: A later analysis counted approximately 80 million unique TCR beta chains, around 10 million shared. Assay: immunoSEQ multiplex PCR; the TCRdb copy retains only in-frame clones and omits some. D and trimming were read from the DNA, whereas the V and J calls and clone size are those reported in that table. The sample shows approximately 140,000 clones, about 64% of them seen only once. The TCR sequence derives from a woman between 55 and 75 years old in good health and CMV-seropositive. Material for sequencing was PBMCs. The rearrangement uses TRBV7-9 and TRBJ2-1; 12 positions agree with TRBD2. The CDR3, as DNA: TGTGCCAGCATAACTAGCGGGAGGTTCTCCTACAATGAGCAGTTCTTC. Protein product: CASITSGRFSYNEQFF.